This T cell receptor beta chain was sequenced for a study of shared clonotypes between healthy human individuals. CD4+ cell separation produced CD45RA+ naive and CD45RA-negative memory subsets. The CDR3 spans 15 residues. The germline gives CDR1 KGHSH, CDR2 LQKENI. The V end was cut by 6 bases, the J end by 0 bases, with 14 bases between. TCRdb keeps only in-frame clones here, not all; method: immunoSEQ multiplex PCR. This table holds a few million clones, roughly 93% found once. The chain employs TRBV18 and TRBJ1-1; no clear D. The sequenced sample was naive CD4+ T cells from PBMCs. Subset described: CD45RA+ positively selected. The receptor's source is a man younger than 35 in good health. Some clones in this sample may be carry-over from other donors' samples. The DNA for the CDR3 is TGTGCCAGCTCGCCGCTCCCGGGGATGAACACTGAAGCTTTCTTT. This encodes CASSPLPGMNTEAFF.